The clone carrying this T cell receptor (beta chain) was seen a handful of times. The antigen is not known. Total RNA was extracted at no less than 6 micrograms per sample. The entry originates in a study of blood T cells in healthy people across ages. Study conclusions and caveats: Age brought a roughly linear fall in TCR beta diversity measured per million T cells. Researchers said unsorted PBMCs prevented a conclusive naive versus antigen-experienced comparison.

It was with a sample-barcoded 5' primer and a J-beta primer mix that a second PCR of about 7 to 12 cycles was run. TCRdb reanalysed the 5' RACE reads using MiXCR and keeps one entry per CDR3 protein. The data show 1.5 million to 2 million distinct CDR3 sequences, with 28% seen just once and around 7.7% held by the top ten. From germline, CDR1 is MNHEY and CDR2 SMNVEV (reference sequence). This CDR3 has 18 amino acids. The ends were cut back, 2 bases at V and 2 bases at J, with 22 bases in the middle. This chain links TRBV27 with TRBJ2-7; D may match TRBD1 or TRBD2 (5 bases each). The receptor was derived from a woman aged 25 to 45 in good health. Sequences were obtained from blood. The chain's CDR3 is CASSLNPPFLRGAYEQYF. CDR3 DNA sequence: TGTGCCAGCAGTTTAAACCCCCCCTTTTTGAGGGGTGCCTACGAGCAGTACTTC.